This is a list of T cell receptor beta chains from one sample in a study of breast tumors, draining lymph nodes, adjacent tissues. TCRdb reprocessed the multiplex PCR reads with MiXCR, giving one entry per CDR3 protein. The repertoire holds under 150,000 distinct CDR3 sequences, with 21% as singletons. The specimen was axillary lymph node tissue. Receptors were obtained from a female donor with breast cancer. Some clones in this sample may be carry-over from other donors' samples. Both conserved end residues are part of each CDR3. A D gene is named only where the DNA matches it firmly. Expanded clones are given a class, and other clones once, few, many or no size at all.

clone_size j_call d_call v_call cdr3_aa cdr3_nt
many TRBJ1-5 . TRBV10-1 CASSEGGNQPQHF TGCGCCAGCAGTGAGGGGGGGAATCAGCCCCAGCATTTT
many TRBJ2-7 . TRBV3-1 CASSHLGLSLDEQYF TGTGCCAGCAGCCACCTCGGACTTTCTCTCGACGAGCAGTACTTC
many TRBJ2-7 TRBD1 TRBV5-1 CASSLGLNRGTYEQYF TGCGCCAGCAGCTTGGGTCTCAACAGGGGGACCTACGAGCAGTACTTC
. TRBJ1-3 TRBD1 TRBV3-1 CASSQDQGESGNTIYF TGTGCCAGCAGCCAAGATCAGGGGGAGTCCGGAAACACCATATATTTT
many TRBJ2-4 . TRBV5-1 CASSLVGRSIQYF TGCGCCAGCAGCTTGGTGGGACGGTCGATTCAGTACTTC
many TRBJ2-1 . TRBV19 CASSTTDLYEQFF TGTGCCAGTAGTACGACAGATTTGTATGAGCAGTTCTTC
many TRBJ2-1 . TRBV12-3/TRBV12-4 CASSLGNRNNEQFF TGTGCCAGCAGTTTAGGGAACAGGAACAATGAGCAGTTCTTC
. TRBJ1-2 . TRBV2 CASTKYRDNGHTF TGTGCCAGCACAAAATACAGGGATAATGGCCACACCTTC
many TRBJ2-1 . TRBV9 CASSVQDYNEQFF TGTGCCAGCAGCGTGCAGGATTACAATGAGCAGTTCTTC
. TRBJ1-4 TRBD1 TRBV4-1 CASSQDPGGKNEKLFF TGCGCCAGCAGCCAAGACCCAGGGGGCAAGAATGAAAAACTGTTTTTT
many TRBJ2-5 TRBD2 TRBV20-1 CSARLGLAVGETQYF TGCAGTGCTAGGCTCGGACTAGCGGTTGGGGAGACCCAGTACTTC
many TRBJ1-6 TRBD1 TRBV5-1 CASSSYRGDNSPLHF TGCGCCAGCAGCTCCTACAGGGGAGATAATTCACCCCTCCACTTT
few TRBJ2-1 . TRBV28 CASGGASYNEQFF TGTGCCAGCGGTGGGGCTTCCTACAATGAGCAGTTCTTC
many TRBJ2-2 . TRBV7-9 CASIGGSNTGELFF TGTGCCAGCATCGGGGGTTCGAACACCGGGGAGCTGTTTTTT
. TRBJ1-2 TRBD1 TRBV25-1 CASSRTGLYGYTF TGTGCCAGCAGTAGGACAGGCCTCTATGGCTACACCTTC
many TRBJ1-4 . TRBV24-1 CATSEGVDSHPTNEKLFF TGTGCCACCAGTGAGGGCGTGGACAGCCACCCAACTAATGAAAAACTGTTTTTT
. TRBJ1-1 . TRBV5-1 CASSWDTTMNTGAFF TGCGCCAGCAGCTGGGACACCACAATGAACACTGGAGCTTTCTTT
many TRBJ1-2 . TRBV6-1 CASSDLYYGYTF TGTGCCAGCAGTGATTTGTACTATGGCTACACCTTC
many TRBJ2-2 . TRBV11-3 CASSLEIFPGRNTGELFF TGTGCCAGCAGCTTAGAGATATTTCCGGGAAGGAACACCGGGGAGCTGTTTTTT
many TRBJ2-1 . TRBV20-1 CSAKTGRGPGEQFF TGCAGTGCTAAGACAGGGCGGGGGCCAGGTGAGCAGTTCTTC
many TRBJ2-1 . TRBV19 CASSIPGSYNEQFF TGTGCCAGTAGTATCCCGGGGTCCTACAATGAGCAGTTCTTC
many TRBJ2-2 . TRBV7-9 CASIPQGGSAYGELFF TGTGCCAGCATCCCTCAGGGGGGATCGGCCTACGGGGAGCTGTTTTTT
. TRBJ1-5 TRBD1 TRBV20-1 CSARDPLGTGDGQPQHF TGCAGTGCTAGAGATCCTTTGGGGACAGGGGACGGGCAGCCCCAGCATTTT
many TRBJ1-3 . TRBV14 CASSKPSAGNTIYF TGTGCCAGTTCAAAACCTTCGGCTGGAAACACCATATATTTT
few TRBJ2-6 . TRBV6-4 CASSDSGRGGANVLTF TGTGCCAGCAGTGACAGCGGCCGCGGGGGGGCCAACGTCCTGACTTTC
many TRBJ1-2 . TRBV6-6 CASSYQSGDNYGYTF TGTGCCAGCAGTTACCAATCAGGTGATAACTATGGCTACACCTTC
. TRBJ2-7 TRBD1 TRBV28 CASSLPSTGGHYEQYF TGTGCCAGCAGTTTACCGTCGACAGGGGGCCACTACGAGCAGTACTTC
. TRBJ1-6 . TRBV3-1 CASSYRQVDTPLHF TGTGCCAGCAGCTACCGGCAGGTGGATACACCCCTCCACTTT
once TRBJ1-1 . TRBV24-1 CATSERANTEAFF TGTGCCACCAGTGAGAGGGCTAACACTGAAGCTTTCTTT
many TRBJ1-2 . TRBV7-2 CASTSGTNYGYTF TGTGCCAGCACCTCCGGGACCAACTATGGCTACACCTTC
many TRBJ2-1 TRBD2 TRBV2 CASSGATSGRNEQFF TGTGCCAGCAGTGGCGCGACTAGCGGGAGGAATGAGCAGTTCTTC
many TRBJ2-1 . TRBV20-1 CSASTGGALPGTYNEQFF TGCAGTGCTAGCACGGGGGGCGCGTTACCGGGAACGTACAATGAGCAGTTCTTC
many TRBJ1-2 . TRBV20-1 CSARDRGVYGYTF TGCAGTGCTAGGGACCGAGGAGTTTATGGCTACACCTTC
once TRBJ2-1 . TRBV4-1 CASSQPSSYNEQFF TGCGCCAGCAGCCAGCCAAGCTCCTACAATGAGCAGTTCTTC
many TRBJ2-1 . TRBV24-1 CATSLGGDNEQFF TGTGCCACCTCCCTTGGGGGCGACAATGAGCAGTTCTTC
many TRBJ1-6 TRBD1 TRBV7-8 CASSLPGQGKNSPLHF TGTGCCAGCAGCTTACCGGGACAGGGGAAAAATTCACCCCTCCACTTT
many TRBJ2-5 TRBD1 TRBV18 CASSPPDRGYQETQYF TGTGCCAGCTCACCACCGGACAGGGGATATCAAGAGACCCAGTACTTC
many TRBJ2-7 . TRBV20-1 CSARGPGDYEQYF TGCAGTGCGCGGGGGCCTGGAGACTACGAGCAGTACTTC
few TRBJ1-5 . TRBV19 CASSIGQYSNQPQHF TGTGCCAGTAGTATAGGACAGTATAGCAATCAGCCCCAGCATTTT
many TRBJ2-2 . TRBV29-1 CSVEGTKTGELFF TGCAGCGTTGAGGGCACAAAGACCGGGGAGCTGTTTTTT
many TRBJ1-2 TRBD1 TRBV5-5 CASSPSPGQGAKGYTF TGTGCCAGCAGCCCGAGTCCCGGACAGGGGGCGAAGGGCTACACCTTC
many TRBJ2-2 . TRBV5-4 CASSLGETGELFF TGTGCCAGCAGCTTGGGGGAGACCGGGGAGCTGTTTTTT
. TRBJ1-5 . TRBV30 CAWSAEQGRNQPQHF TGTGCCTGGAGTGCTGAGCAGGGGCGCAATCAGCCCCAGCATTTT
. TRBJ2-1 . TRBV3-1 CASGQEIGETPYNEQFF TGTGCCAGCGGCCAAGAAATCGGGGAGACGCCCTACAATGAGCAGTTCTTC
many TRBJ2-7 . TRBV6-6 CASSSPGEGVSYEQYF TGTGCCAGCAGTTCACCAGGGGAGGGCGTCTCCTACGAGCAGTACTTC
few TRBJ2-2 . TRBV3-1 CASSQPAAGELFF TGTGCCAGCAGCCAACCGGCGGCCGGGGAGCTGTTTTTT
many TRBJ2-6 TRBD1 TRBV5-1 CASSLYGQGASGANVLTF TGCGCCAGCAGCTTGTATGGACAGGGGGCGTCTGGGGCCAACGTCCTGACTTTC
many TRBJ2-1 TRBD1 TRBV9 CASSVEGQGRGDEQFF TGTGCCAGCAGCGTAGAGGGACAGGGCCGAGGGGATGAGCAGTTCTTC